This TCR beta chain was sequenced during a study of control samples from healthy donors and cancer patients. In germline, CDR1 is GTSNPN, CDR2 SVGIG (reference sequence). V lost 0 bases and J 4 bases, leaving 10 bases between the germline ends. The CDR3 has 13 amino acids. Sequenced by immunoSEQ multiplex PCR; TCRdb stores in-frame clones only, minus some. The sample shows about 160,000 clones, about 94% of them seen only once. This chain connects TRBV30 to TRBJ2-7; a weak D match, TRBD2 (6 bases). This receptor was identified in a woman aged 30 to 39 in good health. Sequenced sample: blood. The CDR3 DNA reads TGTGCCTGGAGTGTAGGAGGGAAGTACGAGCAGTACTTC. It codes for CAWSVGGKYEQYF.